These T cell receptor beta chains were read from a single sample in a study of blood T cell repertoires in COVID-19. Data came from immunoSEQ multiplex PCR; TCRdb stores just in-frame clones and leaves some out. The sample lists fewer than 700,000 clones, 85% to 90% occurring once. The sequencing sample was made of peripheral blood. These receptors were taken from a woman aged 50 to 60 with COVID-19, enrolled during active disease. Both conserved end residues are part of each CDR3. A D gene is named only where the DNA matches it firmly. Clone size is stated in some rows and not others, as once, few, many or a class when expanded.

V gene,clone size,D gene,J gene,CDR3 protein,CDR3 DNA
TRBV5-5,few,.,TRBJ1-5,CASSLARSFGEGQPQHF,TGTGCCAGCAGCTTGGCCCGTTCGTTTGGGGAGGGTCAGCCCCAGCATTTT
TRBV13,.,.,TRBJ1-1,CASSTGQTEAFF,TGTGCCAGCAGCACTGGACAGACTGAAGCTTTCTTT
TRBV5-1,.,.,TRBJ2-7,CASSLMGDLNTYEQYF,TGCGCCAGCAGCTTAATGGGCGACCTTAATACCTACGAGCAGTACTTC
TRBV27,.,TRBD2,TRBJ2-7,CASSLRGGSSYEQYF,TGTGCCAGCAGTTTGCGCGGGGGGAGCTCCTACGAGCAGTACTTC
TRBV18,.,TRBD1,TRBJ1-1,CASSRGTGGIGSTEAFF,TGTGCCAGCTCTCGCGGGACAGGGGGCATAGGATCCACTGAAGCTTTCTTT
TRBV5-5,.,.,TRBJ1-1,CASSLGPRENTEAFF,TGTGCCAGCAGCTTGGGCCCCAGGGAAAACACTGAAGCTTTCTTT
TRBV12-3/TRBV12-4,.,TRBD1,TRBJ2-1,CASSWDRDREQFF,TGTGCCAGCAGCTGGGACAGGGATCGTGAGCAGTTCTTC
TRBV2,.,TRBD1,TRBJ2-7,CASSEDGPGQVPYEQYF,TGTGCCAGCAGTGAAGATGGACCGGGACAGGTTCCCTACGAGCAGTACTTC
TRBV29-1,.,TRBD1,TRBJ2-5,CSVMTGDGTQYF,TGCAGCGTTATGACAGGGGACGGGACCCAGTACTTC
TRBV14,once,.,TRBJ2-4,CASSQGPTGTPTKNIQYF,TGTGCCAGCAGCCAAGGACCCACAGGAACCCCTACCAAAAACATTCAGTACTTC
TRBV5-4,.,TRBD2,TRBJ2-5,CASSPRGDPSGGPQETQYF,TGTGCCAGCAGCCCCAGGGGGGATCCTAGCGGGGGCCCTCAAGAGACCCAGTACTTC
TRBV6-6,.,.,TRBJ1-2,CASSYLLAREGGYTF,TGTGCCAGCAGTTACTTGTTGGCCCGTGAGGGTGGCTACACCTTC
TRBV9,.,.,TRBJ1-2,CASSVATGAGSFYGYTF,TGTGCCAGCAGCGTAGCTACTGGGGCAGGATCTTTTTATGGCTACACCTTC
TRBV28,.,TRBD2,TRBJ2-5,CASSSGLAGGLQETQYF,TGTGCCAGCAGTTCAGGACTAGCGGGGGGCCTCCAAGAGACCCAGTACTTC
TRBV3-1/TRBV3-2,.,.,TRBJ1-1,CASSQDLGKFAFF,TGTGCCAGCAGCCAAGATCTCGGGAAGTTTGCTTTCTTT
TRBV10-3,.,TRBD1,TRBJ2-6,CAIRGTGPSGANVLTF,TGTGCCATCAGAGGGACAGGGCCCTCTGGGGCCAACGTCCTGACTTTC
TRBV19,.,.,TRBJ2-1,CASSVILSSYNEQFF,TGTGCCAGTAGTGTAATTCTCAGCTCCTACAATGAGCAGTTCTTC
TRBV4-1,.,.,TRBJ1-1,CASGSPRGTFF,TGCGCCAGCGGGAGCCCGCGGGGGACTTTCTTT
TRBV10-3,.,.,TRBJ2-3,CAIAGQDTDTQYF,TGTGCCATCGCGGGGCAAGACACAGATACGCAGTATTTT
TRBV5-6,.,TRBD1,TRBJ1-4,CASSLGDSFEKLFF,TGTGCCAGCAGCTTGGGGGACAGCTTCGAAAAACTGTTTTTT
TRBV28,.,.,TRBJ1-2,CASSLEGYGYTF,TGTGCCAGCAGTTTAGAGGGCTATGGCTACACCTTC
TRBV5-1,.,.,TRBJ1-1,CASSLVADNTEAFF,TGCGCCAGCAGCTTGGTCGCGGATAACACTGAAGCTTTCTTT
TRBV19,.,.,TRBJ2-1,CASSIAPSSYNEQFF,TGTGCCAGTAGTATCGCCCCCAGCTCCTACAATGAGCAGTTCTTC
TRBV2,.,.,TRBJ1-2,CASSRTRENSGYTF,TGTGCCAGCAGTCGTACTAGGGAAAACTCTGGCTACACCTTC
TRBV2,.,TRBD1,TRBJ2-3,CASSRQGAGDTQYF,TGTGCCAGCAGCAGACAGGGGGCGGGAGATACGCAGTATTTT
TRBV10-2,.,TRBD1,TRBJ1-2,CASSGLYRDRGWYGYTF,TGCGCCAGCAGTGGACTTTACCGGGACAGGGGGTGGTATGGCTACACCTTC
TRBV7-2,once,.,TRBJ2-2,CASSLVGGANTGELFF,TGTGCCAGCAGCTTAGTAGGGGGAGCTAACACCGGGGAGCTGTTTTTT
TRBV4-1,few,.,TRBJ1-1,CASSQGRGTEAFF,TGCGCCAGCAGCCAAGGGAGGGGCACTGAAGCTTTCTTT
TRBV6-5,.,.,TRBJ2-7,CASSRQGVSREQYF,TGTGCCAGCAGTAGGCAGGGCGTTTCCCGCGAGCAGTACTTC
TRBV6-5,once,.,TRBJ2-2,CASSYGGTNTGELFF,TGTGCCAGCAGTTATGGCGGGACGAACACCGGGGAGCTGTTTTTT
TRBV3-1/TRBV3-2,.,.,TRBJ1-5,CASSQGGQPQHF,TGTGCCAGCAGCCAAGGAGGCCAGCCCCAGCATTTT
TRBV7-9,.,TRBD1,TRBJ1-2,CASGYGTGYGYTF,TGTGCCAGCGGATATGGGACAGGCTATGGCTACACCTTC
TRBV3-1/TRBV3-2,once,.,TRBJ2-1,CASSQVETGNEQFF,TGTGCCAGCAGCCAAGTGGAAACAGGCAATGAGCAGTTCTTC
TRBV4-1,.,.,TRBJ1-1,CASSQDPREANTEAFF,TGCGCCAGCAGCCAAGACCCCCGGGAGGCGAACACTGAAGCTTTCTTT
TRBV7-2,.,.,TRBJ1-4,CASSLPVGGREKLFF,TGTGCCAGCAGCTTACCAGTCGGAGGGCGTGAAAAACTGTTTTTT
TRBV30,once,.,TRBJ2-7,CAWRTSGEQYF,TGTGCCTGGAGGACTTCGGGCGAGCAGTACTTC
TRBV9,.,TRBD2,TRBJ2-1,CASSFLAGESYNEQFF,TGTGCCAGCAGCTTTTTAGCGGGGGAATCCTACAATGAGCAGTTCTTC
TRBV4-1,.,TRBD1,TRBJ1-6,CASSRPGTGASPLHF,TGCGCCAGCAGCCGACCCGGGACAGGGGCTTCACCCCTCCACTTT
TRBV30,.,.,TRBJ1-3,CAWGRGIGNTIYF,TGTGCCTGGGGACGGGGGATTGGAAACACCATATATTTT
TRBV29-1,.,.,TRBJ1-2,CSVVLGSGYTF,TGCAGCGTTGTCCTCGGTTCTGGCTACACCTTC
TRBV6-5,.,TRBD2,TRBJ2-3,CASSVAGGYTDTQYF,TGTGCCAGCTCCGTAGCGGGGGGGTATACAGATACGCAGTATTTT
TRBV2,.,.,TRBJ1-1,CASKRGEGTEAFF,TGTGCCAGCAAGCGGGGGGAAGGCACTGAAGCTTTCTTT
TRBV5-6,once,.,TRBJ2-7,CASSLGGLEASYEQYF,TGTGCCAGCAGCCTTGGGGGCCTGGAGGCCTCCTACGAGCAGTACTTC
TRBV11-2,.,.,TRBJ2-2,CASRRLGHGELFF,TGTGCCAGCAGAAGACTAGGCCACGGGGAGCTGTTTTTT
TRBV27,.,TRBD2,TRBJ2-2,CASSWASGGSGELFF,TGTGCCAGCAGTTGGGCTAGCGGGGGTTCCGGGGAGCTGTTTTTT
TRBV9,.,TRBD1,TRBJ2-1,CASTKGDREEQFF,TGTGCCAGCACCAAAGGGGACAGAGAGGAGCAGTTCTTC
TRBV7-9,.,TRBD1,TRBJ1-1,CASTFGTVTEAFF,TGTGCCAGCACCTTTGGGACAGTCACTGAAGCTTTCTTT
TRBV25-1,.,.,TRBJ1-2,CASSEDPQNYGYTF,TGTGCCAGCAGTGAAGATCCGCAGAACTATGGCTACACCTTC
TRBV4-2,.,.,TRBJ2-4,CASSQEWATKNIQYF,TGTGCCAGCAGCCAAGAGTGGGCTACGAAAAACATTCAGTACTTC
TRBV4-1,.,.,TRBJ2-5,CASSQGLGRGETQYF,TGCGCCAGCAGCCAAGGATTAGGCAGAGGAGAGACCCAGTACTTC
TRBV5-1,.,.,TRBJ1-4,CASSFSRGDLEKLFF,TGCGCCAGCAGCTTTAGTCGGGGGGACCTCGAAAAACTGTTTTTT
TRBV11-3,.,TRBD2,TRBJ2-1,CASSFPSGGPSNEQFF,TGTGCCAGCAGCTTCCCTAGCGGGGGGCCGAGCAATGAGCAGTTCTTC
TRBV28,.,TRBD1,TRBJ1-1,CASRPQGANTEAFF,TGTGCCAGCAGACCCCAGGGGGCGAACACTGAAGCTTTCTTT